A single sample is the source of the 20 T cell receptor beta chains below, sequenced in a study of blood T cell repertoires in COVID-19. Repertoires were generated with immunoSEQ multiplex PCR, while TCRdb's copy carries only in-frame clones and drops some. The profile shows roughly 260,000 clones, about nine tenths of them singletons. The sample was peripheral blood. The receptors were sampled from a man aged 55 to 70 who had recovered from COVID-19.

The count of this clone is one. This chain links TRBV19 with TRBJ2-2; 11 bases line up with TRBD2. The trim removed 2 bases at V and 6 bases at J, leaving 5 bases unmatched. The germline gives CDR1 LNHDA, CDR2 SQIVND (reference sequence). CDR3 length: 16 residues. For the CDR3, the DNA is TGTGCCAGTAGTATACTGGTTAGCGGGGGGGCCGGGGAGCTGTTTTTT. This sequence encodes CASSILVSGGAGELFF.

CDR3 coding DNA: TGTGCCAGCAGCCTCCGAGGACAGGGGTACGAGCAGTACTTC. Protein product: CASSLRGQGYEQYF. This chain joins TRBV3-1 (or the pseudogene TRBV3-2) and TRBJ2-7, with 9 bases that match TRBD1. With V trimmed by 4 bases and J by 4 bases, 5 bases remained unmatched. Germline loops: CDR1 LGHDT, CDR2 YNNKEL (reference sequence). The CDR3 spans 14 residues.

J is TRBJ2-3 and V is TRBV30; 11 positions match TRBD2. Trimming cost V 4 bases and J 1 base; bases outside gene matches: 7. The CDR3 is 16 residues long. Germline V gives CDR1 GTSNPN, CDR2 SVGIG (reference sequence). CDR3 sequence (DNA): TGTGCCTGGAAGTTAGCGGGGGGGCTGGGCACAGATACGCAGTATTTT. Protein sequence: CAWKLAGGLGTDTQYF.

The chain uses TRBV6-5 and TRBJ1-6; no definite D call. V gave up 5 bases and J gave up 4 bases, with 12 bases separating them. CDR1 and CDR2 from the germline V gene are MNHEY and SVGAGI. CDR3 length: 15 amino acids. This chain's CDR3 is CASSRPDTYNSPLHF. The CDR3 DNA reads TGTGCCAGCAGTCGCCCCGACACTTATAATTCACCCCTCCACTTT.

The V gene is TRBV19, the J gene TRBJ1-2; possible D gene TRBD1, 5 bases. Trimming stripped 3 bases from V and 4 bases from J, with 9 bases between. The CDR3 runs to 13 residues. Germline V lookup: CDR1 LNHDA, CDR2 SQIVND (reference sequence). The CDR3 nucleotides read TGTGCCAGTAGTATCAGGGAGGCCTATGGCTACACCTTC. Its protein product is CASSIREAYGYTF.

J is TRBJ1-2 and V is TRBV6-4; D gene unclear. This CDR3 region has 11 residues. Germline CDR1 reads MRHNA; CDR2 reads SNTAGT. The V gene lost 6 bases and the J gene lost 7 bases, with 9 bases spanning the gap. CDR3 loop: CASRLTTGYTF. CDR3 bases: TGTGCCAGCAGGCTGACTACTGGCTACACCTTC.

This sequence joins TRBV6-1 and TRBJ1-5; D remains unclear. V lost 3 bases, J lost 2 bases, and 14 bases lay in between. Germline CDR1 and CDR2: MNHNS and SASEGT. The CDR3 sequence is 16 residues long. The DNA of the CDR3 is TGTGCCAGCAGTGACATCCCGCGGGGAGGCAATCAGCCCCAGCATTTT. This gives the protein CASSDIPRGGNQPQHF.

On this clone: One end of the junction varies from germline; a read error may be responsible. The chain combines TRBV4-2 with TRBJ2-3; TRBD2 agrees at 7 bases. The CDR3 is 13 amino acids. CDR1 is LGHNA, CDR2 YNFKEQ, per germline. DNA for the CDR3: TGTGCCAGCAGCCAAGATACGGAGACTAGCCGGCATTTT. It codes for CASSQDTETSRHF.

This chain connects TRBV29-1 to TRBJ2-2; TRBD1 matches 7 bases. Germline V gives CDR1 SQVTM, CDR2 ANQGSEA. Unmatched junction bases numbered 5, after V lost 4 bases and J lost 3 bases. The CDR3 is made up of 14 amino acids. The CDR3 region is CSVVRQGYTGELFF. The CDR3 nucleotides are TGCAGCGTTGTCCGACAGGGCTACACCGGGGAGCTGTTTTTT.

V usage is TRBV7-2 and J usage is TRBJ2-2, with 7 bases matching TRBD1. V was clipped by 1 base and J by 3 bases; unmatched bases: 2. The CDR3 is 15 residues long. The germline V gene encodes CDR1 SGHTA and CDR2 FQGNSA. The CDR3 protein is CASSLGDRYTGELFF. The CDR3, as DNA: TGTGCCAGCAGCTTAGGGGACAGATACACCGGGGAGCTGTTTTTT.

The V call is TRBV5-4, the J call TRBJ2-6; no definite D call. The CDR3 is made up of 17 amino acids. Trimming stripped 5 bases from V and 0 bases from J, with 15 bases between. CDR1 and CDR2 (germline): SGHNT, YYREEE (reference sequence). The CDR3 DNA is TGTGCCAGCAGACAACAACCGGGTCTCTCTGGGGCCAACGTCCTGACTTTC. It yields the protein CASRQQPGLSGANVLTF.

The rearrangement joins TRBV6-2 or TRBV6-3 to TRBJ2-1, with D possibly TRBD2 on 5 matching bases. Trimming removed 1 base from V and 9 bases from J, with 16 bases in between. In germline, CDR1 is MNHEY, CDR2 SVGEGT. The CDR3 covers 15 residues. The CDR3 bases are TGTGCCAGCAGTTACTTAGATAGCGCGACCAGTGAGCAGTTCTTC. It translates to CASSYLDSATSEQFF.

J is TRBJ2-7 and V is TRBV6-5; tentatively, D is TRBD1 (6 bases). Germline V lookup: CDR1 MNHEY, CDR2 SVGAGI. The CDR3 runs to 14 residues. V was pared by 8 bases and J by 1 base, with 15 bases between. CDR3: CASQFGTNSYEQYF. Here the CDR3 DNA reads TGTGCCAGCCAGTTCGGGACAAATTCCTACGAGCAGTACTTC.

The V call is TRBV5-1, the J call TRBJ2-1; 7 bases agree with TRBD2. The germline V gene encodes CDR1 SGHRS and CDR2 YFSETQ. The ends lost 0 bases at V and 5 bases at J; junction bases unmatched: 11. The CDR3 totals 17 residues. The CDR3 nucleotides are TGCGCCAGCAGCTTGGTACCGGGGAGGGTAGCTAACAATGAGCAGTTCTTC. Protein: CASSLVPGRVANNEQFF.

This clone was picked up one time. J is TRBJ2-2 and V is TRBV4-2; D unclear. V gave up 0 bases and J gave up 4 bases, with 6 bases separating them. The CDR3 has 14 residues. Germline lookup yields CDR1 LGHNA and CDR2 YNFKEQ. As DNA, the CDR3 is TGTGCCAGCAGCCAAGATTCCCGCACCGGGGAGCTGTTTTTT. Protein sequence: CASSQDSRTGELFF.

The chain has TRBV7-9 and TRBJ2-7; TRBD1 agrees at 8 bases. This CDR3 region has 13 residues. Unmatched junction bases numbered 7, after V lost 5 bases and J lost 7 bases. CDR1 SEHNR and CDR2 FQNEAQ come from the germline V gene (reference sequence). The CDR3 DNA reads TGTGCCAGCAGCGGGGACAGGTTTATAGAGCAGTACTTC. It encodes CASSGDRFIEQYF.

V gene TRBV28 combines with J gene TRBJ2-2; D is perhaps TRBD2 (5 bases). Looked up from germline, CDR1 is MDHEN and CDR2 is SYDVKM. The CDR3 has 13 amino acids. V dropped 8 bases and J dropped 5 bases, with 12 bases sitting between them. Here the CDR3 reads CASGSGTTGELFF. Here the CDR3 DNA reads TGTGCCAGCGGGTCGGGAACGACCGGGGAGCTGTTTTTT.

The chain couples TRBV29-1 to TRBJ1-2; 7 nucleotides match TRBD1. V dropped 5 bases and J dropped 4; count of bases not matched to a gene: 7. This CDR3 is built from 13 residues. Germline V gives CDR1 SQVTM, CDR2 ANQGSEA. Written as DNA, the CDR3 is TGCAGCGTTAGAGCCAGGACAGGCTATGGCTACACCTTC. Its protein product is CSVRARTGYGYTF.

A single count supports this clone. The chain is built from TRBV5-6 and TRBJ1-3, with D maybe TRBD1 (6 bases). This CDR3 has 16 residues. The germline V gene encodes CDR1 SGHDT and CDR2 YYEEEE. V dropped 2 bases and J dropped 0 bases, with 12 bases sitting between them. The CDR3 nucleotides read TGTGCCAGCAGCTTTACAGGGCCAACCTCTGGAAACACCATATATTTT. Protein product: CASSFTGPTSGNTIYF.

Written as DNA, the CDR3 is TGTGCCACCAGGGACGGGAGCTCCTACGAGCAGTACTTC. Protein product: CATRDGSSYEQYF. V usage is TRBV15 and J usage is TRBJ2-7; a weak D match, TRBD2 (6 bases). CDR1 LNHNV and CDR2 YYDKDF come from the germline V gene (reference sequence). V shed 6 bases and J shed 0 bases, with 9 bases lying between them. The CDR3 is 13 amino acids.